The 30 T cell receptor beta chains reported below all come from one sample, sequenced in a study of neurological immune-mediated disorders (dated by TCRdb to about 2019). To prepare the library, 5' RACE was applied. Sequencing used an Illumina HiSeq 2500. TCRdb passed the public sequencing reads through fastp at Q25 and MiXCR, retaining productive beta sequences. Every CDR3 protein is listed once, alongside the most common genes and DNA of its rows. In all, the sample holds fewer than 85,000 distinct CDR3 sequences, and approximately 5% of those were seen once. Together, the top ten hold 2% to 2.5% of the sample. The sequencing input was PBMCs. These receptors were obtained from a woman under 40 with multiple sclerosis.

The table lists this clonotype with many counts. The V and J genes are TRBV3-1 and TRBJ1-3, with D possibly TRBD1 on 5 matching bases. The CDR3 is made up of 16 amino acids. Germline V lookup: CDR1 LGHDT, CDR2 YNNKEL (reference sequence). Trimming shortened V by 4 bases and J by 0 bases, and 13 bases separated the two germline ends. CDR3 nucleotide sequence: TGTGCCAGCAGCCCGGGACGAAGCCTCTCTGGAAACACCATATATTTT. Its translation is CASSPGRSLSGNTIYF. Full variable domain (missing parts from reference TRBV3-1 and TRBJ1-3): DTAVSQTPKYLVTQMGNDKSIKCEQNLGHDTMYWYKQDSKKFLKIMFSYNNKELIINETVPNRFSPKSPDKAHLNLHINSLELGDSAVYFCASSPGRSLSGNTIYFGEGSWLTVV.

This chain connects TRBV14 to TRBJ2-1; no reliable D call. Trimming shortened V by 4 bases and J by 6 bases, and 22 bases separated the two germline ends. Germline V gene sequence: CDR1 SGHDN, CDR2 FVKESK. The CDR3 length is 17 residues. The CDR3 DNA reads TGTGCCAGCAGCCTCCCGGGCCTCCCCCGTTTTCTCAATGAGCAGTTCTTC. It specifies CASSLPGLPRFLNEQFF.

Ten or more counts support this clonotype. The genes are TRBV5-1 and TRBJ2-1, with 9 bases matching TRBD2. Trimming took 3 bases from V and 0 from J; bases not matched to a gene: 1. The CDR3 contains 15 residues. CDR1 is SGHRS, CDR2 YFSETQ, per germline. CDR3 in amino acids: CASSSLAGSYNEQFF. The DNA for the CDR3 is TGCGCCAGCAGCTCACTAGCGGGCTCCTACAATGAGCAGTTCTTC.

This clonotype was seen at least ten times. This chain uses TRBV5-1 with TRBJ2-5, with 7 bases lining up with TRBD2. Germline lookup yields CDR1 SGHRS and CDR2 YFSETQ. The CDR3 runs to 14 residues. Trimming at V came to 1 base and at J to 2 bases, leaving 2 bases not matched to a gene. The CDR3 bases are TGCGCCAGCAGCTTGAGGCGGGGGCAAGAGACCCAGTACTTC. It encodes CASSLRRGQETQYF.

The rearrangement joins TRBV5-1 to TRBJ1-2; TRBD1 agrees at 7 bases. The CDR3 is made up of 15 amino acids. Germline CDR1 reads SGHRS; CDR2 reads YFSETQ. V lost 4 bases to trimming and J lost 3 bases; unmatched junction nucleotides: 9. The CDR3 DNA follows: TGCGCCAGCAGCCTCATGCGACAGGGTGACTATGGCTACACCTTC. Its protein is CASSLMRQGDYGYTF.

In its sample, this clonotype was seen many times. The gene calls are TRBV29-1 and TRBJ1-1; D perhaps matches TRBD1 (5 bases). V shed 4 bases and J shed 3 bases, with 9 bases lying between them. The CDR3 is 12 amino acids. CDR1 and CDR2 (germline): SQVTM, ANQGSEA. Here the CDR3 reads CSVVRGYTEAFF. CDR3 in DNA: TGCAGCGTTGTGCGGGGGTACACTGAAGCTTTCTTT.

This clonotype was seen at least ten times. This chain connects TRBV10-3 to TRBJ1-4, with D hard to call. This CDR3 is built from 13 residues. CDR1 is ENHRY and CDR2 is SYGVKD in the germline V gene. V lost 8 bases and J 2 bases, leaving 9 bases between the germline ends. Here the CDR3 reads CAIAAQTNEKLFF. CDR3 DNA: TGTGCCATCGCGGCACAGACTAATGAAAAACTGTTTTTT.

In this sample, this clonotype turned up many times. This rearrangement joins TRBV10-2 to TRBJ2-2; 9 nucleotides align to TRBD1. The V and J ends lost 7 bases and 0 bases, in that order; junction bases with no gene match: 3. CDR1 is WSHSY and CDR2 is SAAADI in the germline V gene. The CDR3 is made up of 15 amino acids. Written as DNA, the CDR3 is TGCGCCAGCAAACGACAGGGGGCGAACACCGGGGAGCTGTTTTTT. Residues: CASKRQGANTGELFF.

The table lists this clonotype with many counts. V is TRBV12-3 or TRBV12-4 and J is TRBJ2-7; D uncertain. With 4 bases removed from V and 1 base from J, the gap between germline ends came to 5 bases. The CDR3 totals 12 residues. CDR3 nucleotides: TGTGCCAGCAGTTCCGGGTCCTACGAGCAGTACGTC. This translates into CASSSGSYEQYV.

The CDR3 sequence: CASSREQGFSTDTQYF. DNA of the CDR3: TGTGCCAGCAGCCGAGAACAGGGATTTAGCACAGATACGCAGTATTTT. The rearrangement links TRBV3-1 to TRBJ2-3, with D tentatively TRBD1 (6 bases). Trimming took 4 bases from V and 0 from J, leaving 14 bases between them. The CDR3 is made up of 16 amino acids. Germline CDR1 LGHDT, CDR2 YNNKEL (reference sequence).

This clonotype was found many times. The chain is built from TRBV5-6 and TRBJ2-7; 9 nucleotides align to TRBD1. The V gene end was trimmed by 4 bases and the J gene end by 5 bases; junction bases not matched to a gene: 13. The CDR3 length is 16 residues. Looked up from germline, CDR1 is SGHDT and CDR2 is YYEEEE. The chain's CDR3 is CASSHTSGTGINEQYF. The CDR3 region has the DNA TGTGCCAGCAGCCATACATCCGGGACAGGGATAAACGAGCAGTACTTC.

This clonotype was seen many times. The V and J genes are TRBV5-6 and TRBJ1-4; D remains unclear. Trimming shortened V by 3 bases and J by 8 bases, and 14 bases separated the two germline ends. The CDR3 extends over 14 amino acids. Germline V gives CDR1 SGHDT, CDR2 YYEEEE. Here the CDR3 reads CASSSPGQDEKLFF. The CDR3 nucleotides read TGTGCCAGCAGCTCTCCTGGGCAGGACGAAAAACTGTTTTTT. Combining the CDR3 with reference TRBV5-6 and TRBJ1-4 gives the whole variable domain DAGVTQSPTHLIKTRGQQVTLRCSPKSGHDTVSWYQQALGQGPQFIFQYYEEEERQRGNFPDRFSGHQFPNYSSELNVNALLLGDSALYLCASSSPGQDEKLFFGSGTQLSVL.

Many counts were recorded for this clonotype. This rearrangement joins TRBV20-1 to TRBJ2-3, with 7 bases fitting TRBD1. The CDR3 sequence is 15 residues long. Germline lookup yields CDR1 DFQATT and CDR2 SNEGSKA (reference sequence). The trim removed 3 bases at V and 0 bases at J, leaving 6 bases unmatched. CDR3 residues: CSASSTGDSTDTQYF. CDR3 DNA sequence: TGCAGTGCTAGTTCCACAGGGGACAGCACAGATACGCAGTATTTT.

This clonotype was recorded many times. The chain combines TRBV7-2 with TRBJ1-1; D gene uncertain. Per the germline V gene, CDR1 is SGHTA and CDR2 is FQGNSA. The ends were cut back, 5 bases at V and 10 bases at J, with 14 bases in the middle. The CDR3 extends over 12 amino acids. The CDR3 sequence is CASSLDRGGAFF. The CDR3 DNA reads TGTGCCAGCAGCCTAGACCGGGGTGGAGCTTTCTTT.

The gene calls are TRBV11-2 and TRBJ2-5; perhaps TRBD2 as D (6 bases). This CDR3 has 16 residues. Germline V gene lookup returns CDR1 SGHAT and CDR2 FQNNGV. Trimming shortened V by 4 bases and J by 1 base, and 16 bases separated the two germline ends. The CDR3: CASSSPSMGGQETQYF. CDR3 coding DNA: TGTGCCAGCAGCTCCCCGAGCATGGGAGGCCAAGAGACCCAGTACTTC.

The V call is TRBV5-1, the J call TRBJ2-3, with 8 nucleotides matching TRBD2. The CDR3 contains 16 residues. Germline trimming cut 3 bases from V and 2 bases from J; bases unmatched to any gene: 8. Germline CDR1 SGHRS, CDR2 YFSETQ. In DNA form, the CDR3 reads TGCGCCAGCAGCTCAGCGGGGGCCAAACCCACAGATACGCAGTATTTT. It specifies CASSSAGAKPTDTQYF. The whole variable domain, filled in from reference TRBV5-1 and TRBJ2-3, reads KAGVTQTPRYLIKTRGQQVTLSCSPISGHRSVSWYQQTPGQGLQFLFEYFSETQRNKGNFPGRFSGRQFSNSRSEMNVSTLELGDSALYLCASSSAGAKPTDTQYFGPGTRLTVL.

The table lists this clonotype with many counts. J is TRBJ1-1 and V is TRBV20-1; D is uncertain. V was clipped by 4 bases and J by 4 bases, with 13 bases between them. The CDR3 contains 13 residues. Germline-derived CDR1 and CDR2 are DFQATT and SNEGSKA (reference sequence). CDR3 bases: TGCAGTGCTAACCGGGAATCGGCCACTGAAGCTTTCTTT. Residues: CSANRESATEAFF.

The table lists this clonotype with many counts. J is TRBJ1-1 and V is TRBV27; 8 positions agree with TRBD1. V was clipped by 5 bases and J by 3 bases; unmatched bases: 8. CDR1 is MNHEY and CDR2 is SMNVEV in the germline V gene (reference sequence). The CDR3 covers 15 residues. CDR3 residues: CASSLRTGTDTEAFF. The CDR3 coding sequence is TGTGCCAGCAGTCTAAGGACAGGGACGGACACTGAAGCTTTCTTT.

The chain carries TRBV20-1 and TRBJ2-5, with D hard to call. The V gene's germline CDR1 is DFQATT and CDR2 SNEGSKA (reference sequence). The CDR3 loop spans 14 amino acids. V shed 6 bases and J shed 4 bases, with 18 bases lying between them. In DNA, the CDR3 is TGCAGTGCACGCCTGCTAGGCCAAGGAGAGACCCAGTACTTC. Its translation is CSARLLGQGETQYF.

As concerns this clonotype: Relative to the germline gene, one junction end is altered; a read error may explain this. The V call is TRBV11-2, the J call TRBJ1-5; D call uncertain. The CDR3 is 13 amino acids. Germline CDR1 SGHAT, CDR2 FQNNGV. The CDR3 protein is CASSLWADKTQNF. The CDR3 nucleotides are TGTGCCAGCAGCTTATGGGCAGATAAGACCCAGAATTTT.

This clonotype was counted at least ten times. The chain joins TRBV12-3 or TRBV12-4 to TRBJ2-3, with D possibly being TRBD2 (5 bases). The V gene lost 2 bases and the J gene lost 0 bases, with 15 bases spanning the gap. The CDR3 consists of 17 residues. CDR3 DNA: TGTGCCAGCAGTTTATACCGCGGAGGAATTAGCACAGATACGCAGTATTTT. It specifies CASSLYRGGISTDTQYF.

This clonotype was seen many times. The gene calls are TRBV28 and TRBJ1-5; weak D call: TRBD1 (5 bases). Deletions cut 9 bases from V and 3 bases from J, with 18 bases between. The CDR3 length is 15 residues. The V gene's germline CDR1 is MDHEN and CDR2 SYDVKM. The CDR3 is CASTTGTSPNQPQHF. CDR3 coding DNA: TGTGCCAGTACTACCGGGACCTCCCCCAATCAGCCCCAGCATTTT.

This clonotype was seen ten or more times. The chain employs TRBV5-5 and TRBJ2-5; weak D call: TRBD1 (6 bases). Germline V gene lookup returns CDR1 SGHKS and CDR2 YYEKEE (reference sequence). The CDR3 sequence is 15 residues long. The V end was cut by 5 bases, the J end by 3 bases, with 17 bases between. CDR3 DNA sequence: TGTGCCAGCAGTAGATACAGGGTTAGGGAAGAGACCCAGTACTTC. Translating gives CASSRYRVREETQYF.

This clonotype was observed at least ten times. V usage is TRBV20-1 and J usage is TRBJ1-5; no definite D call. V lost 5 bases, J lost 4 bases, and 15 bases lay in between. The germline gives CDR1 DFQATT, CDR2 SNEGSKA (reference sequence). The CDR3 covers 14 residues. The CDR3 nucleotides are TGCAGTGCTTTGGAAAGGGTTGGAAATCAGCCCCAGCATTTT. Its translation: CSALERVGNQPQHF.

This clonotype occurred a few times. The chain links TRBV12-3 or TRBV12-4 to TRBJ2-1; the match to TRBD2 covers 7 bases. The CDR3 sequence is 17 residues long. The trim removed 4 bases at V and 0 bases at J, leaving 9 bases unmatched. DNA of the CDR3: TGTGCCAGCAGTTCCTCTAGCGGTGGGAGCTCCTACAATGAGCAGTTCTTC. This encodes CASSSSSGGSSYNEQFF.

This clonotype was observed many times. This chain joins TRBV7-6 and TRBJ1-4; D is uncertain. The germline V gene has CDR1 SGHVS and CDR2 FNYEAQ. Trimming removed 4 bases at V and 13 bases at J, with 16 bases between. The CDR3 consists of 13 residues. In nucleotides, the CDR3 is TGTGCCAGCAGCTCGGGCCCTCCGAATAGACTGTTTTTT. This translates into CASSSGPPNRLFF.

This clonotype was detected ten times or more. The chain uses TRBV5-1 and TRBJ2-1; D is unresolved. The CDR3 loop spans 15 amino acids. Per germline, CDR1 SGHRS and CDR2 YFSETQ. V was clipped by 2 bases and J by 2 bases, with 11 bases between them. CDR3 protein: CASSLTAGAYNEQFF. As DNA, the CDR3 is TGCGCCAGCAGCTTAACCGCCGGCGCCTACAATGAGCAGTTCTTC.

This clonotype has a count of ten or more. The chain has TRBV29-1 and TRBJ1-1; unclear D gene. Germline values: CDR1 SQVTM, CDR2 ANQGSEA. V lost 0 bases to trimming and J lost 11 bases, with 10 bases between them. The CDR3 consists of 11 residues. CDR3 amino acids: CSVEDRGNAFF. CDR3 DNA sequence: TGCAGCGTTGAAGATCGAGGGAACGCTTTCTTT.

Concerning this clonotype: Given a much more abundant clone one base away, this may be a read error. The V gene is TRBV4-1, the J gene TRBJ2-2; possible D gene TRBD2, 5 bases. Looked up from germline, CDR1 is MGHRA and CDR2 is YSYEKL. This CDR3 region has 16 residues. CDR3: CASSQDRAVYTAELFF. CDR3 coding DNA: TGCGCCAGCAGCCAAGATCGAGCGGTTTACACCGCGGAGCTGTTTTTT.

This clonotype has a count of ten or more. The J gene is TRBJ2-3, the V gene TRBV5-1; no clear D. The V end lost 4 bases, the J end lost 2 bases, and 5 bases lay between the germline ends. Germline CDR1 and CDR2: SGHRS and YFSETQ. The CDR3 spans 12 residues. The CDR3 coding sequence is TGCGCCAGCAGCCGGACCACAGATACGCAGTATTTT. It is translated as CASSRTTDTQYF.